Presented here are 15 T cell receptor beta chains from one specimen sequenced in a study of blood T cell repertoires in COVID-19. The protocol was immunoSEQ multiplex PCR, while the TCRdb copy is restricted to in-frame clones and leaves out a portion. In the table there are around 230,000 clones, about 91% of which are singletons. The specimen sequenced was PBMCs or T cells enriched from blood (not recorded which). The receptor set was obtained from a young man with acute COVID-19.

This chain connects TRBV5-1 to TRBJ2-1, with a tentative D call TRBD2 (5 bases). The CDR3 loop spans 15 amino acids. CDR1 is SGHRS, CDR2 YFSETQ, per germline. Trimming left V 5 bases short and J 6 bases short, with 18 bases between. CDR3 region: CASSEFGVGSNEQFF. CDR3 DNA: TGCGCCAGCAGTGAGTTCGGGGTTGGTTCCAATGAGCAGTTCTTC.

The rearrangement links TRBV27 to TRBJ2-7; TRBD2 matches 7 bases. The junction had 14 bases not matched to a gene; V was cut back by 0 bases and J by 0 bases. This CDR3 region has 19 residues. CDR1 MNHEY and CDR2 SMNVEV come from the germline V gene (reference sequence). The DNA for the CDR3 is TGTGCCAGCAGTTTATCTATCAGTGGGAGGGGACGGCCCTCCTACGAGCAGTACTTC. Protein: CASSLSISGRGRPSYEQYF.

This clone was recorded once. The chain employs TRBV28 and TRBJ2-7; 8 nucleotides match TRBD1. The V gene's germline CDR1 is MDHEN and CDR2 SYDVKM. Germline trimming cut 3 bases from V and 5 bases from J; bases unmatched to any gene: 6. CDR3 length: 14 amino acids. CDR3 bases: TGTGCCAGCAGTTTGGACAGGGTGGAAGACGAGCAGTACTTC. Residues: CASSLDRVEDEQYF.

The chain has TRBV4-2 and TRBJ1-4; 8 bases fit TRBD1. V shed 3 bases, J shed 4 bases, and the junction held 10 bases outside the gene matches. Germline V gene lookup returns CDR1 LGHNA and CDR2 YNFKEQ. The CDR3 sequence is 17 residues long. The CDR3 region is CASSHEPAQGGNEKLFF. The DNA of the CDR3 is TGTGCCAGCAGCCATGAACCTGCACAGGGGGGTAATGAAAAACTGTTTTTT.

The chain links TRBV11-3 to TRBJ2-2; the match to TRBD2 covers 10 bases. The length of the CDR3 is 14 residues. Per germline, CDR1 SGHNT and CDR2 YENEEA. V shed 3 bases, J shed 12 bases, and the junction held 7 bases outside the gene matches. CDR3 region: CASSFSGRPLQLFF. CDR3 nucleotide sequence: TGTGCCAGCAGCTTTAGCGGGAGGCCCCTCCAGCTGTTTTTT.

This clone appeared a single time. The CDR3 is CASYRCVIEQFF. The CDR3 nucleotides are TGCGCCAGCTACAGGTGTGTGATTGAGCAGTTCTTC. The V call is TRBV10-1, the J call TRBJ2-1; a possible D gene is TRBD1 (5 bases). The V gene's germline CDR1 is WNHNN and CDR2 SYGVQD (reference sequence). V lost 8 bases to trimming and J lost 9 bases, with 14 bases between them. The CDR3 consists of 12 residues.

The chain employs TRBV6-1 and TRBJ2-7, with D perhaps TRBD2 (6 bases). The ends were cut back, 3 bases at V and 4 bases at J, with 22 bases in the middle. CDR1 and CDR2 from the germline V gene are MNHNS and SASEGT. There are 17 residues in the CDR3. In DNA form, the CDR3 reads TGTGCCAGCAGTGAGGCCGCGGGTGGGGGAGGTATATACGAGCAGTACTTC. It translates to CASSEAAGGGGIYEQYF.

CDR3 coding DNA: TGTGCCAGTAGTCCTGCGGGAGCCTACAATGAGCAGTTCTTC. This gives the protein CASSPAGAYNEQFF. This chain connects TRBV19 to TRBJ2-1; the match to TRBD2 covers 7 bases. The J segment lost 2 bases and the V segment lost 5 bases, leaving 3 bases of the junction unmatched. Germline CDR1 is LNHDA and CDR2 is SQIVND (reference sequence). This CDR3 has 14 residues.

The CDR3 bases are TGTGCCAGTAGTATCTCCGGGACAGGGGGCGAGCAGTACTTC. It is translated as CASSISGTGGEQYF. The chain joins TRBV19 to TRBJ2-7, with 11 bases that match TRBD1. The CDR3 is 14 amino acids. Trimming removed 3 bases from V and 6 bases from J; junction bases left unmatched: 4. Germline V lookup: CDR1 LNHDA, CDR2 SQIVND (reference sequence).

V is TRBV11-2 and J is TRBJ2-2; D gene uncertain. The length of the CDR3 is 13 residues. Germline CDR1 SGHAT, CDR2 FQNNGV. The V end was cut by 5 bases, the J end by 4 bases, with 8 bases between. The CDR3 loop reads CASSRPGTGELFF. DNA for the CDR3: TGTGCCAGCAGCCGTCCGGGCACCGGGGAGCTGTTTTTT.

On this clone: Other DNA sequences in this sample translate to the same CDR3. The chain joins TRBV28 to TRBJ2-3, with 7 positions matching TRBD1. The CDR3 has 14 amino acids. V shed 5 bases, J shed 3 bases, and the junction held 5 bases outside the gene matches. Germline V lookup: CDR1 MDHEN, CDR2 SYDVKM. DNA of the CDR3: TGTGCCAGCAGTCTGGGACAGTCGACAGATACGCAGTATTTT. Its protein product is CASSLGQSTDTQYF.

In this sample, this clone turned up once. The V call is TRBV28, the J call TRBJ1-6; 8 bases map to TRBD1. Germline V gene lookup returns CDR1 MDHEN and CDR2 SYDVKM. CDR3 length equals 16 residues. J lost 2 bases, V lost 3 bases, and 3 bases had no gene match. The chain's CDR3 is CASSFQGAAYNSPLHF. The CDR3 DNA reads TGTGCCAGCAGTTTCCAGGGGGCGGCCTATAATTCACCCCTCCACTTT.

The chain recombines TRBV7-3 with TRBJ2-1; 11 bases are shared with TRBD2. Germline assignment: CDR1 SGHTA and CDR2 FQGTGA. The trim removed 2 bases at V and 8 bases at J, leaving 8 bases unmatched. The CDR3 runs 16 residues. The chain's CDR3 is CASSLLTSGSGDEQFF. The CDR3 DNA reads TGTGCCAGCAGCTTATTAACTAGCGGGAGTGGAGATGAGCAGTTCTTC.

This chain links TRBV3-1 (or the pseudogene TRBV3-2) with TRBJ2-5; 7 nucleotides line up with TRBD2. The CDR3 consists of 13 residues. Germline V gene data show CDR1 as LGHDT and CDR2 as YNNKEL (reference sequence). The ends lost 5 bases at V and 2 bases at J; junction bases unmatched: 2. The CDR3 coding sequence is TGTGCCAGCAGCGGACTAGTGCAAGAGACCCAGTACTTC. It yields the protein CASSGLVQETQYF.

Only one count was recorded for this clone. This rearrangement joins TRBV27 to TRBJ1-5; unclear D gene. The V and J ends lost 6 bases and 4 bases respectively, with 13 bases between them. The CDR3 runs to 14 residues. The V gene's germline CDR1 is MNHEY and CDR2 SMNVEV (reference sequence). CDR3 DNA: TGTGCCAGCAGGGGAGGGCGGGCAAATCAGCCCCAGCATTTT. It codes for CASRGGRANQPQHF.